This TCR beta chain was captured by sequencing in a study of OX40 agonist ivuxolimab in advanced cancers. As for the study in general: The drug used for patients, ivuxolimab, was an agonistic anti-OX40 (CD134) antibody. Patients assigned to dose escalation were diagnosed with hepatocellular carcinoma, melanoma, renal cell or head and neck cancer. It was permissible to have had prior anti-PD-1, anti-PD-L1 or anti-CTLA-4 therapy, and approximately 41% had some.

The V gene lost 5 bases and the J gene lost 5 bases, with 3 bases spanning the gap. The CDR3 is 10 amino acids. Germline CDR1 SGHVS, CDR2 FNYEAQ. Only in-frame clones appear in the TCRdb table, and some are missing; sequencing was by immunoSEQ multiplex PCR. The sample includes almost 70,000 clones, roughly 88% of them seen just once. Patients with a history of autoimmune disease or on systemic immunosuppression were excluded. The TCR originated in an adult with an advanced solid tumor such as melanoma, head and neck, liver or kidney cancer. Sequencing was performed on CD4+ or CD8+ T cells sorted from blood, taken in a trial of the OX40 agonist ivuxolimab. The chain combines TRBV7-6 with TRBJ2-5; D is ambiguous. This chain's CDR3 is CASSGETQYF. The CDR3 DNA follows: TGTGCCAGCAGCGGGGAGACCCAGTACTTC.